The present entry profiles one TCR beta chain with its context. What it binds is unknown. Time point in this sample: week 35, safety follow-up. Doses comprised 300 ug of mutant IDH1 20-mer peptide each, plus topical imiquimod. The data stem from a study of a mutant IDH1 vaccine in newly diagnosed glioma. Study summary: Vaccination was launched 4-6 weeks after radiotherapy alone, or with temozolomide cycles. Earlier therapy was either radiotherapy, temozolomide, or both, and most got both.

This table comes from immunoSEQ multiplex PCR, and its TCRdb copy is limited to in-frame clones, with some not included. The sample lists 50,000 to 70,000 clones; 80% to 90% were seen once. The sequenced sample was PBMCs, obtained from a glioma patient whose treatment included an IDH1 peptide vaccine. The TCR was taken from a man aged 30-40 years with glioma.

In DNA form, the CDR3 reads TGCGCCAGCAGCCCCGGGACTAGCGGGGGGCTTAGCTCCTACAATGAGCAGTTCTTC. Amino acid sequence: CASSPGTSGGLSSYNEQFF. The V call is TRBV5-1, the J call TRBJ2-1, with 15 bases that match TRBD2. Germline-derived CDR1 and CDR2 are SGHRS and YFSETQ. The CDR3 has 19 amino acids. With 4 bases clipped from V and 0 bases from J, the junction kept 8 bases outside the gene matches.